This T cell receptor beta chain is drawn from a study of T cell repertoires in cytomegalovirus infection. TCRdb called the reads again in MiXCR, with one record for every CDR3 protein. The sample yields approximately 550,000 distinct CDR3 sequences, about 15% seen once. Study outcomes and limitations: HLA-C-restricted CMV-specific TCR beta clonotypes were dominant in the ex vivo response.

Worth noting for this clonotype: Its cognate antigen is unknown.

The material sequenced was CD8+ T cells from PBMCs. The TCR was taken from a human donor in good health (CMV status not recorded). Some clones in this sample may be carry-over from other donors' samples.

In DNA form, the CDR3 reads TGTGCCACCAAACAGGGACCTGACAATGAGCAGTTCTTC. It yields the protein CATKQGPDNEQFF. This chain connects TRBV24-1 to TRBJ2-1; TRBD1 is a possible D gene (6 bases). This CDR3 has 13 amino acids. Germline V gene sequence: CDR1 KGHDR, CDR2 SFDVKD. The V gene lost 8 bases and the J gene lost 5 bases, with 12 bases spanning the gap.